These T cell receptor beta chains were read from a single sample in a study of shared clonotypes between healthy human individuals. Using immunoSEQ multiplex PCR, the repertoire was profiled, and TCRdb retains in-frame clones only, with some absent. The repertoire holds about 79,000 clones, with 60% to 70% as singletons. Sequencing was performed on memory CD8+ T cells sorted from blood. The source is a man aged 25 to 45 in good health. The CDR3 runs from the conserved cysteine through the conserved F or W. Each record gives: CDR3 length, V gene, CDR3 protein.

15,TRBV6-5,CASSYSGLGGETQYF
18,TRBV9,CASSHPVASGRSGNEQFF
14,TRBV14,CASSQGWSSYEQYF
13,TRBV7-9,CASSPGPYNEQFF
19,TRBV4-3,CASSQDPQSGGRPIDEQYF
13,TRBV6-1,CASSDWSFYEQYF
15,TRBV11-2,CASSGTSGNAYEQYF
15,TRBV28,CASSSLAGGDASQYF
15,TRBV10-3,CAISESIQAGGEQYF
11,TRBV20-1,CSAQGHTEAFF
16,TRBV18,CASSPFSGISNEKLFF
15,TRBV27,CASSRRDGYRYGYTF
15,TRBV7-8,CASKAGPSSYNEQFF
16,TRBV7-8,CASSPLAGSSTDTQYF
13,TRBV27,CASSLSPWYEQYF
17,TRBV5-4,CASSPTSGRVDTGELFF
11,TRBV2,CASSDAYEQYF
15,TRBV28,CASSYLDSSNQPQHF
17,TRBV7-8,CASSLEGRGYWHNEQFF
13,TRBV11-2,CASSSGQGETQYF
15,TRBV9,CASSVGGSPAYGYTF
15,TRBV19,CASSDVGATNEKLFF
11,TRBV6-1,CASITGFEAFF
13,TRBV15,CATSRGVRTEAFF
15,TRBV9,CASSPRLAVTDTQYF
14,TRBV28,CASSLTSGGYGYTF
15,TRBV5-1,CASRETSGSTDTQYF
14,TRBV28,CASSLWASSYEQYF
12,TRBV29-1,CSVDMGQETQYF
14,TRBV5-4,CASSLGDRAGELFF
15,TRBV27,CASSGTGGSSYEQYF
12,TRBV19,CASEEVTGELFF
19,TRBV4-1,CASSQDGSGTSGLLDTQYF
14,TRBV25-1,CASRPTGGFDEQYF
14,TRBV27,CASSEMGHPGEQFF
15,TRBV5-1,CASSETSGHTDTQYF
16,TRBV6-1,CASSEALGEGQETQYF
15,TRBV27,CASSLSGGVYNEQFF
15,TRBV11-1,CASSLSSATRSEQYF
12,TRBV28,CASSPPSYEQYF
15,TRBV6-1,CASRHAGQGSYEQYF
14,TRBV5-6,CASSLGSNTYEQYF
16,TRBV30,CAWSVFSGGSTDTQYF
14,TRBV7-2,CASSFYLQGSEQFF
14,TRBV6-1,CASSWGLGGYEQYF
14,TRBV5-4,CASSLRGATGELFF
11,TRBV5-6,CASSLEETQYF
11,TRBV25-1,CASSDMETQYF
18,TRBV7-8,CASSRRRVKAGGSDTQYF
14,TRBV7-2,CASSSPSSPYEQYF
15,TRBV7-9,CASSPRTGGLYEQYF
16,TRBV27,CASSPRASGRSHTQYF
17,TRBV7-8,CASSSNVPSSGSYEQYF